This T cell receptor beta chain comes out of a study of STAT5B mutations in CD4+ large granular lymphocyte leukemia. This table comes from immunoSEQ multiplex PCR, and its TCRdb copy is limited to in-frame clones, with some not included. Among fewer than 25,000 clones listed, roughly 83% were seen once. This clone has only one observation. At one of its ends the junction is not consistent with the germline gene, which may arise from a read error. This sequence originates from a human donor in good health. Sequenced input: CD4+ T cells from blood buffy coats.

For the CDR3, the DNA is TGTGCCAGCAGTTTCGGACTAGCGGGCGATGAGCAGTTCTTC. Amino acids: CASSFGLAGDEQFF. The chain combines TRBV10-3 with TRBJ2-1; TRBD2 matches 11 bases. Germline V gene sequence: CDR1 ENHRY, CDR2 SYGVKD. The CDR3 covers 14 residues.